These 4 T cell receptor beta chains were sequenced from one sample in a study of human T cells and chemical hapten exposure. TCRdb reprocessed the RACE reads via MiXCR and lists one record per CDR3 protein. The sample has 60,000 to 90,000 distinct CDR3 sequences, about 8.6% seen once. Regarding time point: healthy volunteer bleed at 6 weeks. Unseparated into fractions, whole blood served as the source from which total RNA was extracted. The specimen sequenced was whole blood. The receptor set was obtained from a female donor in good health. Some clones in this sample may be carry-over from other donors' samples.

Only a few counts were recorded for this clonotype. The rearrangement links TRBV5-6 to TRBJ1-1; 10 bases are a match to TRBD1. The V gene's germline CDR1 is SGHDT and CDR2 YYEEEE. V shed 4 bases, J shed 8 bases, and the junction held 2 bases outside the gene matches. The CDR3 has 12 amino acids. The CDR3 is CASSLDRGEAFF. The CDR3 DNA is TGTGCCAGCAGCCTGGACAGGGGGGAAGCTTTCTTT.

About this clonotype itself: A single base separates this from a much larger clone, so it may be a read error. CDR3 sequence: CAISLILGSGSYNEQFF. DNA of the CDR3: TGTGCCATCAGTTTAATATTGGGGTCGGGCTCCTACAATGAGCAGTTCTTC. V is TRBV27 and J is TRBJ2-1; D gene uncertain. The CDR3 is 17 amino acids. Germline assignment: CDR1 MNHEY and CDR2 SMNVEV (reference sequence).

The J gene is TRBJ1-4, the V gene TRBV10-1; D not resolved. The CDR3 consists of 13 residues. Trimming pared 3 bases from V and 7 bases from J, leaving 9 bases between. CDR1 is WNHNN, CDR2 SYGVQD, per germline (reference sequence). CDR3 sequence: CASSERTGEKLFF. DNA of the CDR3: TGCGCCAGCAGTGAAAGGACGGGTGAAAAACTGTTTTTT.

In this sample, this clonotype turned up a few times. This chain uses TRBV28 with TRBJ1-2, with D tentatively TRBD1 (6 bases). The CDR3 runs to 14 residues. V gave up 2 bases and J gave up 6 bases, with 13 bases separating them. The germline CDR1 and CDR2 sequences are MDHEN and SYDVKM. The CDR3: CASSLSTGMNGYTF. DNA of the CDR3: TGTGCCAGCAGTTTAAGCACAGGGATGAATGGCTACACCTTC.